This T cell receptor (beta chain) emerged from a study of blood T cell repertoires in COVID-19. Overall study: T cells, B-cell-depleted T cells, or PBMCs provided the cDNA or gDNA that served as material.

Only in-frame clones appear in the TCRdb table, and some are missing; sequencing was by immunoSEQ multiplex PCR. The sample records fewer than 15,000 clones, approximately 90% being singletons. This clone was picked up a small number of times. Trimming removed 0 bases from V and 3 bases from J; junction bases left unmatched: 1. This CDR3 comprises 15 residues. Germline V gene lookup returns CDR1 MGHRA and CDR2 YSYEKL. The chain employs TRBV4-1 and TRBJ2-1, with 8 nucleotides matching TRBD2. The sequence was obtained from a human donor in a cohort sampled during active COVID-19. The specimen sequenced was peripheral blood. CDR3 sequence reads: CASSQDRGGYNEQFF. The CDR3 DNA follows: TGCGCCAGCAGCCAAGATCGGGGGGGCTACAATGAGCAGTTCTTC.